These 13 T cell receptor beta chains were all obtained from the same sample, sequenced in a study of response to subunit inactivated influenza vaccine (dated by TCRdb to the late 2010s). This specimen's time point label, per the study, means: approximately 47 days after influenza vaccine administration. The protocol used for the library was RT-PCR. TCRdb shows the sequencer as Illumina HiSeq 2500. Clones were called with MiXCR by TCRdb after fastp trimmed the public reads at Q25, and only in-frame beta chains were retained. Each CDR3 protein appears once, grouped with its most common genes and DNA. The sample records 540,000 or so distinct CDR3 sequences, under 15% of which are singletons. Around 13% of the sample goes to the ten largest clones. The starting material was PBMCs from blood, obtained 45 days after vaccination. These TCRs come from a man aged 50 or older who received an inactivated influenza vaccine. Donor details come from another sample of the same person, matched by shared clones.

The chain carries TRBV9 and TRBJ1-2; the D gene is possibly TRBD1 (6 bases). CDR3 length equals 15 residues. CDR1 is SGDLS and CDR2 is YYNGEE in the germline V gene. Trimming shortened V by 0 bases and J by 1 base, and 10 bases separated the two germline ends. The CDR3 is CASSVVGTHNYGYTF. The DNA of the CDR3 is TGTGCCAGCAGCGTAGTCGGGACACATAACTATGGCTACACCTTC.

The rearrangement uses TRBV12-3 or TRBV12-4 and TRBJ2-5; D is unresolved. This CDR3 spans 11 amino acids. Deletions cut 5 bases from V and 7 bases from J, with 8 bases between. The CDR3 nucleotides read TGTGCCAGCAGTAAAAGGGTGACCCAGTACTTC. It is translated as CASSKRVTQYF.

This clonotype was counted between two and nine times. V gene TRBV7-2 combines with J gene TRBJ1-5; D gene unclear. V lost 1 base to trimming and J lost 5 bases, with 12 bases between them. This CDR3 contains 15 residues. In germline, CDR1 is SGHTA, CDR2 FQGNSA. The CDR3 spells CASSLVDGKYQPQHF. CDR3 coding DNA: TGTGCCAGCAGCTTAGTGGATGGAAAGTATCAGCCCCAGCATTTT.

This clonotype occurred once. This sequence joins TRBV3-1 and TRBJ2-1; D unclear. Per the germline V gene, CDR1 is LGHDT and CDR2 is YNNKEL (reference sequence). V was pared by 1 base and J by 6 bases, with 10 bases between. There are 14 residues in the CDR3. CDR3: CASSQGSRGNEQFF. CDR3 nucleotide sequence: TGTGCCAGCAGCCAAGGTTCCAGAGGCAATGAGCAGTTCTTC.

The chain joins TRBV6-2 or TRBV6-3 to TRBJ2-1, with 9 positions matching TRBD2. The germline gives CDR1 MNHEY, CDR2 SVGEGT. This CDR3 contains 16 residues. The J segment lost 6 bases and the V segment lost 5 bases, leaving 11 bases of the junction unmatched. CDR3 amino acids: CASSTMTSGLCNEQFF. The CDR3 nucleotides read TGTGCCAGCAGTACTATGACTAGCGGTCTTTGCAATGAGCAGTTCTTC.

The chain combines TRBV27 with TRBJ2-7, with a weak D call TRBD1 (6 bases). This CDR3 spans 16 amino acids. Trimming left V 3 bases short and J 1 base short, with 16 bases between. From germline, CDR1 is MNHEY and CDR2 SMNVEV (reference sequence). The CDR3 DNA sequence: TGTGCCAGCAGTTTGTACCCAACAGGGTTATCCTACGAGCAGTACTTC. This sequence encodes CASSLYPTGLSYEQYF.

The chain uses TRBV5-1 and TRBJ2-2; 9 nucleotides match TRBD1. With V trimmed by 0 bases and J by 0 bases, 0 bases remained unmatched. The CDR3 has 16 residues. Per the germline V gene, CDR1 is SGHRS and CDR2 is YFSETQ. The CDR3 coding sequence is TGCGCCAGCAGCTTGGGACAGGGGGCGAACACCGGGGAGCTGTTTTTT. The encoded protein is CASSLGQGANTGELFF. The full variable domain, its missing parts supplied by reference TRBV5-1 and TRBJ2-2, is KAGVTQTPRYLIKTRGQQVTLSCSPISGHRSVSWYQQTPGQGLQFLFEYFSETQRNKGNFPGRFSGRQFSNSRSEMNVSTLELGDSALYLCASSLGQGANTGELFFGEGSRLTVL.

This clonotype was seen a few times. This chain uses TRBV7-9 with TRBJ1-6; D not resolved. Deletions cut 0 bases from V and 6 bases from J, with 6 bases between. Germline V gene data show CDR1 as SEHNR and CDR2 as FQNEAQ (reference sequence). CDR3 length: 14 amino acids. As DNA, the CDR3 is TGTGCCAGCAGCTTAGCCGTCAGTAATTCACCCCTCCACTTT. Amino acids: CASSLAVSNSPLHF.

V gene TRBV7-8 combines with J gene TRBJ2-2; possible D gene TRBD2, 6 bases. Looked up from germline, CDR1 is SGHVS and CDR2 is FQNEAQ. V was cut by 0 bases and J by 1 base, with 12 bases left in between. The CDR3 consists of 17 residues. CDR3 loop: CASSLAPRGKNTGELFF. The CDR3, as DNA: TGTGCCAGCAGCTTAGCGCCCCGGGGGAAGAACACCGGGGAGCTGTTTTTT.

This clonotype turned up a few times. This chain joins TRBV11-3 and TRBJ2-7, with 9 positions matching TRBD1. Trimming cost V 2 bases and J 1 base; bases outside gene matches: 6. This CDR3 is built from 16 residues. Germline V gene data show CDR1 as SGHNT and CDR2 as YENEEA. Written as DNA, the CDR3 is TGTGCCAGCAGCTTATCGGGACAGGGAGAATCCTACGAGCAGTACTTC. As protein: CASSLSGQGESYEQYF.

The chain is built from TRBV11-2 and TRBJ2-5; perhaps TRBD2 as D (6 bases). This CDR3 has 15 amino acids. Trimming pared 5 bases from V and 1 base from J, leaving 14 bases between. CDR1 and CDR2 from the germline V gene are SGHAT and FQNNGV. Here the CDR3 DNA reads TGTGCCAGCAGCCAAGGCGGGACCCTCCAAGAGACCCAGTACTTC. Translating it yields CASSQGGTLQETQYF. Full variable domain (remainder filled in from reference TRBV11-2 and TRBJ2-5): EAGVAQSPRYKIIEKRQSVAFWCNPISGHATLYWYQQILGQGPKLLIQFQNNGVVDDSQLPKDRFSAERLKGVDSTLKIQPAKLEDSAVYLCASSQGGTLQETQYFGPGTRLLVL.

This clonotype has a handful of counts. The chain carries TRBV10-3 and TRBJ2-2; D remains unclear. The V and J ends lost 3 bases and 5 bases respectively, with 16 bases between them. CDR1 and CDR2 from the germline V gene are ENHRY and SYGVKD. CDR3 size: 16 residues. The CDR3 DNA is TGTGCCATCAGTGATGGTGGCAAGGGCCTGACCGGGGAGCTGTTTTTT. This gives the protein CAISDGGKGLTGELFF.

The chain couples TRBV28 to TRBJ1-1; D possibly corresponds to TRBD1 (6 bases). Trimming removed 6 bases at V and 7 bases at J, with 9 bases between. Looked up from germline, CDR1 is MDHEN and CDR2 is SYDVKM. The CDR3 covers 11 residues. The CDR3 spells CASRIQGEAFF. CDR3 nucleotides: TGTGCCAGCAGAATACAGGGTGAAGCTTTCTTT.